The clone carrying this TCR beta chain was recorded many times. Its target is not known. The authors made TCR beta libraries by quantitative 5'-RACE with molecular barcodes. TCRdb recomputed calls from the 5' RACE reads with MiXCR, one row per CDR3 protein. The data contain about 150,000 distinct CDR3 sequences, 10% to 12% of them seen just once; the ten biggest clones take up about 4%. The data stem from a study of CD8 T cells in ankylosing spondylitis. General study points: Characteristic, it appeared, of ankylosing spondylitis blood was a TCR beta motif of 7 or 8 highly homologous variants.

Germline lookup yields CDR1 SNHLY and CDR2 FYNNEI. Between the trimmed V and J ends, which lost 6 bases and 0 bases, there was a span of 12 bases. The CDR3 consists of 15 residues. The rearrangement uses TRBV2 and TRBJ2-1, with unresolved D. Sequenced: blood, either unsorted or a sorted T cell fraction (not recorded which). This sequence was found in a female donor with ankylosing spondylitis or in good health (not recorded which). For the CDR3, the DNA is TGTGCCAGCAGCGGGTCGGACGGCTCCTACAATGAGCAGTTCTTC. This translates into CASSGSDGSYNEQFF.